Listed here is a single T cell receptor beta chain. V trimming: 6 bases; J trimming: 3 bases; junction bases outside the gene matches: 3. This CDR3 has 14 residues. The V gene's germline CDR1 is MNHEY and CDR2 SVGAGI. This sample is part of a study of blood T cell repertoires in COVID-19. The wider study: Acute and convalescent COVID-19 samples came from the United States, Italy and Spain. In each case, the material was cDNA or gDNA derived from T cells, B-cell-depleted T cells, or PBMCs.

In the original analysis: Estimated nucleated cell counts came from reference gene primer amplification. Assay: immunoSEQ multiplex PCR; the TCRdb copy retains only in-frame clones and omits some. That table supplies the V and J calls and clone size; D and trimming were determined from the DNA. The data show tens of thousands of clones, 88% seen once. The sequence derives from a woman between 50 and 59 years old with active or convalescent COVID-19. The specimen sequenced was peripheral blood. The chain joins TRBV6-5 to TRBJ2-2, with 8 bases lining up with TRBD2. Here the CDR3 reads CASRGGRYTGELFF. The CDR3 nucleotides read TGTGCCAGCAGGGGCGGGAGGTACACCGGGGAGCTGTTTTTT.